The 5 T cell receptor beta chains reported below all come from one sample, sequenced in a study of response to subunit inactivated influenza vaccine. TCRdb independently ran MiXCR on the RT-PCR reads; one entry per CDR3 protein. The sample includes 300,000 to 350,000 distinct CDR3 sequences, roughly a fifth seen only once; the top ten take about 9.4%. Specimen: PBMCs from blood, collected about 20 months after vaccination. The receptors here all came from a man between 50 and 75 years old who received an inactivated influenza vaccine.

The chain links TRBV12-3 or TRBV12-4 to TRBJ2-5; 8 bases fit TRBD2. V was pared by 3 bases and J by 2 bases, with 5 bases of the junction left unmatched. The CDR3 extends over 15 amino acids. CDR3 protein: CASSFSRGEQETQYF. CDR3 nucleotides: TGTGCCAGCAGTTTTTCGCGGGGGGAACAAGAGACCCAGTACTTC.

In the case of this clonotype: One end of the junction is discordant with germline, which a read error may explain. The chain couples TRBV20-1 to TRBJ1-2, with a weak D call TRBD1 (5 bases). Looked up from germline, CDR1 is DFQATT and CDR2 is SNEGSKA (reference sequence). The CDR3 sequence is 13 residues long. The CDR3 DNA follows: TGCAGTGCTAGAGGCGGGGGTTTCTATAGCTACACCTTC. This encodes CSARGGGFYSYTF.

The CDR3 protein is CASSYWSAGSNYGYTF. In nucleotides, the CDR3 is TGTGCCAGCAGTTACTGGTCTGCGGGTTCTAACTATGGCTACACCTTC. The gene calls are TRBV6-5 and TRBJ1-2; unclear D gene. This CDR3 has 16 residues. V was shortened by 1 base and J by 0 bases, with 12 bases between the two germline ends. Germline loops: CDR1 MNHEY, CDR2 SVGAGI.

This clonotype was counted between two and nine times. V is TRBV7-9 and J is TRBJ1-1; 9 nucleotides agree with TRBD1. Germline assignment: CDR1 SEHNR and CDR2 FQNEAQ (reference sequence). The CDR3 totals 12 residues. J lost 13 bases, V lost 4 bases, and 7 bases had no gene match. The CDR3 DNA reads as TGTGCCAGCAGCTCCCGGGGGACAGGGAATTTCTTT. This encodes CASSSRGTGNFF.

In this sample, this clonotype turned up a few times. The chain is built from TRBV3-1 and TRBJ1-5; 10 positions agree with TRBD1. Looked up from germline, CDR1 is LGHDT and CDR2 is YNNKEL (reference sequence). The CDR3 loop spans 13 amino acids. Germline trimming cut 5 bases from V and 6 bases from J; bases unmatched to any gene: 1. The CDR3 loop is CASSGTGAQPQHF. The CDR3 DNA sequence: TGTGCCAGCAGCGGGACAGGGGCTCAGCCCCAGCATTTT.